The 11 T cell receptor beta chains reported below all come from one sample, sequenced in a study of blood T cell repertoires in COVID-19 (dated by TCRdb to 2019 to 2021). The receptor library was made with the immunoSEQ multiplex PCR assay. Not all clones reach the TCRdb copy of this immuneACCESS table, which keeps in-frame sequences only. Checked studies attribute under half of the gap to unresolved V genes and leave the rest unexplained. Counted in this sample were about 280,000 clones; around 86% of them appeared once. The ten largest clones represent about an eighth of the sample. The material sequenced was peripheral blood. These receptor sequences come from a human donor in a cohort sampled during active COVID-19.

Concerning this clone: The same CDR3 arises from other DNA sequences in this sample as well. The J gene is TRBJ2-5, the V gene TRBV5-4; 10 bases line up with TRBD2. The CDR3 is made up of 15 amino acids. Unmatched junction bases numbered 8, after V lost 4 bases and J lost 5 bases. Germline CDR1 is SGHNT and CDR2 is YYREEE (reference sequence). The CDR3 nucleotides are TGTGCCAGCAGCCTGAGCCTAGCGGGAGCCGAGACCCAGTACTTC. It yields the protein CASSLSLAGAETQYF.

As to this clone: Other DNA sequences from this sample encode an identical CDR3 as well. CDR3 sequence: CASSVAGGRGTGELFF. The CDR3 bases are TGTGCCAGCAGCGTAGCGGGCGGGAGAGGGACCGGGGAGCTGTTTTTT. The chain links TRBV9 to TRBJ2-2; 7 bases agree with TRBD2. CDR3 size: 16 residues. The germline V gene has CDR1 SGDLS and CDR2 YYNGEE. V shed 0 bases, J shed 5 bases, and the junction held 7 bases outside the gene matches. The variable domain in full, completed from reference TRBV9 and TRBJ2-2, reads DSGVTQTPKHLITATGQRVTLRCSPRSGDLSVYWYQQSLDQGLQFLIQYYNGEERAKGNILERFSAQQFPDLHSELNLSSLELGDSALYFCASSVAGGRGTGELFFGEGSRLTVL.

The chain employs TRBV11-3 and TRBJ1-2, with TRBD1 matching over 11 bases. The CDR3 length is 16 residues. Germline V gene sequence: CDR1 SGHNT, CDR2 YENEEA. V was pared by 4 bases and J by 3 bases, with 7 bases of the junction left unmatched. CDR3 region: CASSSPPGQGDYGYTF. The CDR3 nucleotides read TGTGCCAGCAGCTCACCGCCGGGACAGGGGGACTATGGCTACACCTTC.

V and J are TRBV18 and TRBJ2-5, with D possibly being TRBD1 (6 bases). The V end lost 3 bases, the J end lost 5 bases, and 10 bases lay between the germline ends. CDR1 KGHSH and CDR2 LQKENI come from the germline V gene. The CDR3 runs 13 residues. The CDR3 loop is CASSPNRDETQYF. The CDR3 nucleotides are TGTGCCAGCTCACCGAACAGGGATGAGACCCAGTACTTC.

The chain has TRBV19 and TRBJ2-5; 7 bases fit TRBD1. V lost 0 bases to trimming and J lost 5 bases; unmatched junction nucleotides: 21. The CDR3 extends over 20 amino acids. Germline CDR1 LNHDA, CDR2 SQIVND (reference sequence). The chain's CDR3 is CASSIEGLPGQIVWSETQYF. For the CDR3, the DNA is TGTGCCAGTAGTATAGAGGGCCTACCGGGACAGATTGTATGGTCGGAGACCCAGTACTTC.

This chain connects TRBV18 to TRBJ1-3, with D possibly being TRBD1 (5 bases). The CDR3 length is 16 residues. From germline, CDR1 is KGHSH and CDR2 LQKENI. Trimming took 6 bases from V and 3 from J, leaving 18 bases between them. The CDR3 DNA reads as TGTGCCAGCTCTCAGGAAGGACAAGCTGGTGGAAACACCATATATTTT. Translation: CASSQEGQAGGNTIYF.

The DNA for the CDR3 is TGTGCCAGCAGTTGGCCGGGACAGGGTAATCAGCCCCAGCATTTT. It encodes CASSWPGQGNQPQHF. This rearrangement joins TRBV6-5 to TRBJ1-5; TRBD1 matches 9 bases. CDR1 is MNHEY, CDR2 SVGAGI, per germline. V shed 4 bases, J shed 4 bases, and the junction held 5 bases outside the gene matches. The CDR3 length is 15 residues.

This chain connects TRBV6-6 to TRBJ2-1; 7 bases match TRBD2. The CDR3 length is 16 residues. V gave up 0 bases and J gave up 7 bases; unmatched junction bases: 9. In germline, CDR1 is MNHNY, CDR2 SVGAGI (reference sequence). Written as DNA, the CDR3 is TGTGCCAGCAGTTACTCACTGGGGGGGGGAAGTAATGAGCAGTTCTTC. As protein: CASSYSLGGGSNEQFF.

A few counts support this clone. The CDR3 spells CASSTSGAYTQYF. CDR3 DNA: TGTGCCAGCAGCACTAGCGGGGCCTATACGCAGTATTTT. The J gene is TRBJ2-3, the V gene TRBV7-9; 10 nucleotides align to TRBD2. V was clipped by 5 bases and J by 7 bases; unmatched bases: 3. The germline CDR1 and CDR2 sequences are SEHNR and FQNEAQ (reference sequence). CDR3 length: 13 residues.

The V call is TRBV18, the J call TRBJ2-3; tentatively, D is TRBD1 (6 bases). CDR3 length equals 17 residues. The V end lost 3 bases, the J end lost 1 base, and 17 bases lay between the germline ends. The germline gives CDR1 KGHSH, CDR2 LQKENI. The CDR3 loop reads CASSPGAANPRTDTQYF. The CDR3 region has the DNA TGTGCCAGCTCACCGGGGGCCGCCAACCCGCGCACAGATACGCAGTATTTT. The full variable domain, its missing parts supplied by reference TRBV18 and TRBJ2-3, is NAGVMQNPRHLVRRRGQEARLRCSPMKGHSHVYWYRQLPEEGLKFMVYLQKENIIDESGMPKERFSAEFPKEGPSILRIQQVVRGDSAAYFCASSPGAANPRTDTQYFGPGTRLTVL.

This clone was seen just once. The chain is built from TRBV5-4 and TRBJ2-3, with 11 bases that match TRBD1. The V and J ends lost 4 bases and 4 bases, in that order; junction bases with no gene match: 5. This CDR3 is built from 15 residues. Germline CDR1 and CDR2: SGHNT and YYREEE (reference sequence). For the CDR3, the DNA is TGTGCCAGCAGCCCGGACAGGGGGCGTTCAGATACGCAGTATTTT. Translation: CASSPDRGRSDTQYF. Full variable domain (remainder filled in from reference TRBV5-4 and TRBJ2-3): ETGVTQSPTHLIKTRGQQVTLRCSSQSGHNTVSWYQQALGQGPQFIFQYYREEENGRGNFPPRFSGLQFPNYSSELNVNALELDDSALYLCASSPDRGRSDTQYFGPGTRLTVL.